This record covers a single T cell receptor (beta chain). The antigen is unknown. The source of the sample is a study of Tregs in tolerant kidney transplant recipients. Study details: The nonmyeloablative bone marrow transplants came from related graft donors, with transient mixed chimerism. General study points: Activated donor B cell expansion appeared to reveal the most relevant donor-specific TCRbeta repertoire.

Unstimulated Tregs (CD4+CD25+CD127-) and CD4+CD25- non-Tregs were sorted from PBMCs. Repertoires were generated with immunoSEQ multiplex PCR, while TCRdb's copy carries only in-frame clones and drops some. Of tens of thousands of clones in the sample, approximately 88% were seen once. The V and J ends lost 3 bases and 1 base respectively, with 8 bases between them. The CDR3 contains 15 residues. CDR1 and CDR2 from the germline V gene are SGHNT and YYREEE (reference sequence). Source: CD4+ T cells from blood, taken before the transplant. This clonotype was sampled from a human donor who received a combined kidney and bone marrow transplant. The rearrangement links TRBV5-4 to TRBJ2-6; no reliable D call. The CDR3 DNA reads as TGTGCCAGCAGCTCCCAAGAGTCTGGGGCCAACGTCCTGACTTTC. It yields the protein CASSSQESGANVLTF.